One sample yielded the 19 T cell receptor beta chains listed below, sequenced in a study of blood T cell repertoires in COVID-19. Repertoires were generated with immunoSEQ multiplex PCR, while TCRdb's copy carries only in-frame clones and drops some. This sample has around 130,000 clones, with approximately 85% found just once. Sequencing used peripheral blood. These receptors came from a human donor in a cohort sampled during active COVID-19.

The chain links TRBV19 to TRBJ1-2, with TRBD1 matching 7 bases. J gave up 8 bases and V 5 bases, and 11 bases lay outside the gene matches. The CDR3 has 14 amino acids. Germline CDR1 and CDR2: LNHDA and SQIVND (reference sequence). The CDR3 sequence is CASSPDTGAVGYTF. CDR3 DNA: TGTGCCAGTAGTCCGGACACAGGGGCTGTGGGCTACACCTTC.

J is TRBJ2-7 and V is TRBV19; TRBD2 matches at 7 bases. The germline V gene encodes CDR1 LNHDA and CDR2 SQIVND (reference sequence). This CDR3 region has 17 residues. V lost 5 bases and J lost 2; bases outside the gene matches: 15. Here the CDR3 DNA reads TGTGCCAGTAGTCCCCCCAGCGGGGTCGCGAAACCCTACGAGCAGTACGTC. This gives the protein CASSPPSGVAKPYEQYV.

This chain connects TRBV4-1 to TRBJ2-1, with 10 bases fitting TRBD2. The CDR3 length is 15 residues. Germline loops: CDR1 MGHRA, CDR2 YSYEKL. The V gene end was trimmed by 4 bases and the J gene end by 12 bases; junction bases not matched to a gene: 12. CDR3 protein: CASSLGLASNDWQFF. The CDR3 region has the DNA TGCGCCAGCAGCCTGGGACTAGCGTCCAATGATTGGCAGTTCTTC.

The chain recombines TRBV6-5 with TRBJ1-1; D is perhaps TRBD1 (6 bases). Per germline, CDR1 MNHEY and CDR2 SVGAGI. Trimming shortened V by 8 bases and J by 2 bases, and 15 bases separated the two germline ends. The CDR3 has 14 amino acids. CDR3 loop: CASRHRASNTEAFF. The CDR3 region has the DNA TGTGCCAGCCGACACAGGGCCTCTAACACTGAAGCTTTCTTT.

The rearrangement links TRBV2 to TRBJ2-2; the match to TRBD2 covers 8 bases. V shed 7 bases and J 3 bases; nucleotides not matched to a gene: 7. The CDR3 extends over 15 amino acids. The germline CDR1 and CDR2 sequences are SNHLY and FYNNEI. The CDR3 DNA reads as TGTGCCAGCACCCTAACGGGGGGGGACACCGGGGAGCTGTTTTTT. Protein: CASTLTGGDTGELFF.

The genes are TRBV11-2 and TRBJ2-1, with TRBD2 identical over 9 bases. The germline gives CDR1 SGHAT, CDR2 FQNNGV. V shed 2 bases and J 9 bases; nucleotides not matched to a gene: 11. The CDR3 loop spans 16 amino acids. The CDR3 loop reads CASSLNVGGRAGEQFF. The CDR3 DNA is TGTGCCAGCAGCTTAAATGTCGGCGGGAGGGCAGGTGAGCAGTTCTTC.

The chain combines TRBV9 with TRBJ2-1, with D tentatively TRBD2 (6 bases). Trimming took off 4 bases at V and 4 bases at J, with 12 bases between the two ends. CDR1 and CDR2 (germline): SGDLS, YYNGEE. The length of the CDR3 is 14 residues. The CDR3 bases are TGTGCCAGCAGCTCCCCCGCGGGGTACAATGAGCAGTTCTTC. This codes for CASSSPAGYNEQFF.

The chain recombines TRBV9 with TRBJ2-1; 14 positions agree with TRBD2. V shed 4 bases and J 3 bases; nucleotides not matched to a gene: 9. The CDR3 spans 18 residues. Germline values: CDR1 SGDLS, CDR2 YYNGEE. Here the CDR3 DNA reads TGTGCCAGCAGCCAAGGGACTAGCGGGAGTACAAACTACAATGAGCAGTTCTTC. This translates into CASSQGTSGSTNYNEQFF.

The rearrangement uses TRBV7-6 and TRBJ2-1, with D possibly matching TRBD1 (5 bases). V lost 3 bases, J lost 7 bases, and 19 bases lay in between. This CDR3 comprises 16 residues. Germline V gives CDR1 SGHVS, CDR2 FNYEAQ. CDR3 nucleotide sequence: TGTGCCAGCAGCTTTGGTTATCGATCCCAGGGAAATGAGCAGTTCTTC. This translates into CASSFGYRSQGNEQFF.

The chain couples TRBV12-3 or TRBV12-4 to TRBJ2-3, with D hard to call. Trimming shortened V by 3 bases and J by 7 bases, and 8 bases separated the two germline ends. CDR3 length equals 12 residues. CDR3 coding DNA: TGTGCCAGCAGTTTCGAGAGTAATACGCAGTATTTT. Encoded protein: CASSFESNTQYF.

The genes are TRBV6-5 and TRBJ2-7; the match to TRBD2 covers 9 bases. Losses at the gene ends were 9 bases for V and 2 bases for J; bases not matched to a gene: 8. Germline CDR1 MNHEY, CDR2 SVGAGI. CDR3 size: 14 residues. CDR3 region: CASEPSGTTYEQYV. The CDR3 bases are TGTGCCAGTGAGCCTAGCGGGACTACCTACGAGCAGTACGTC.

The V gene is TRBV3-1 (or the pseudogene TRBV3-2), the J gene TRBJ1-5; TRBD1 matches 7 bases. With 1 base clipped from V and 0 bases from J, the junction kept 15 bases outside the gene matches. CDR3 length: 20 amino acids. The germline CDR1 and CDR2 sequences are LGHDT and YNNKEL (reference sequence). Here the CDR3 DNA reads TGTGCCAGCAGCCAAGCTAACCCGGGACAGTTCAAGTATAGCAATCAGCCCCAGCATTTT. Its protein is CASSQANPGQFKYSNQPQHF.

The V and J genes are TRBV11-3 and TRBJ2-1, with D maybe TRBD1 (5 bases). Germline CDR1 reads SGHNT; CDR2 reads YENEEA. The CDR3 sequence is 14 residues long. Trimming left V 4 bases short and J 10 bases short, with 17 bases between. The CDR3 sequence is CASSYLTDTQEQFF. CDR3 DNA: TGTGCCAGCAGCTACCTAACGGACACCCAGGAGCAGTTCTTC. The complete variable domain, with remaining parts taken from reference TRBV11-3 and TRBJ2-1, reads EAGVVQSPRYKIIEKKQPVAFWCNPISGHNTLYWYLQNLGQGPELLIRYENEEAVDDSQLPKDRFSAERLKGVDSTLKIQPAELGDSAVYLCASSYLTDTQEQFFGPGTRLTVL.

The chain combines TRBV15 with TRBJ1-2, with 8 positions matching TRBD1. V dropped 11 bases and J dropped 4; count of bases not matched to a gene: 12. The germline V gene has CDR1 LNHNV and CDR2 YYDKDF (reference sequence). The CDR3 is made up of 14 amino acids. CDR3 in amino acids: CAVTPPGQVYGYTF. The DNA of the CDR3 is TGTGCCGTGACCCCCCCGGGACAGGTCTATGGCTACACCTTC. The variable domain in full, with the rest retrieved from reference TRBV15 and TRBJ1-2, is DAMVIQNPRYQVTQFGKPVTLSCSQTLNHNVMYWYQQKSSQAPKLLFHYYDKDFNNEADTPDNFQSRRPNTSFCFLDIRSPGLGDTAMYLCAVTPPGQVYGYTFGSGTRLTVV.

The chain links TRBV30 to TRBJ2-7; a possible D gene is TRBD1 (5 bases). V was pared by 0 bases and J by 9 bases, with 21 bases between. The germline gives CDR1 GTSNPN, CDR2 SVGIG (reference sequence). This CDR3 spans 15 amino acids. For the CDR3, the DNA is TGTGCCTGGAGTGTAATTGGCAGGGTCGGGTGGGGGCAGTACTTC. Protein: CAWSVIGRVGWGQYF.

The chain is built from TRBV5-4 and TRBJ1-1; D is unclear. V was pared by 0 bases and J by 0 bases, with 9 bases between. Germline V gene lookup returns CDR1 SGHNT and CDR2 YYREEE (reference sequence). CDR3 size: 15 residues. In DNA, the CDR3 is TGTGCCAGCAGCTTGGGGAGCCCCTTGAACACTGAAGCTTTCTTT. It is translated as CASSLGSPLNTEAFF. Looking up the rest from reference TRBV5-4 and TRBJ1-1 gives the full variable domain: ETGVTQSPTHLIKTRGQQVTLRCSSQSGHNTVSWYQQALGQGPQFIFQYYREEENGRGNFPPRFSGLQFPNYSSELNVNALELDDSALYLCASSLGSPLNTEAFFGQGTRLTVV.

The V gene is TRBV6-4, the J gene TRBJ2-1; perhaps TRBD1 as D (6 bases). Trimming pared 1 base from V and 4 bases from J, leaving 11 bases between. The CDR3 is made up of 15 amino acids. Germline lookup yields CDR1 MRHNA and CDR2 SNTAGT. The CDR3 region has the DNA TGTGCCAGCAGTGACTTGGGGGCTGCATACAATGAGCAGTTCTTC. Residues: CASSDLGAAYNEQFF.

This rearrangement joins TRBV6-6 to TRBJ2-3; D might be TRBD2 (6 bases). Trimming took off 6 bases at V and 4 bases at J, with 14 bases between the two ends. The germline gives CDR1 MNHNY, CDR2 SVGAGI (reference sequence). The CDR3 covers 14 residues. The CDR3 DNA is TGTGCCAGCAGACGCGGGGCCACGGCAGATACGCAGTATTTT. Translation: CASRRGATADTQYF.

The chain links TRBV2 to TRBJ1-2; 7 nucleotides agree with TRBD1. Germline V gene data show CDR1 as SNHLY and CDR2 as FYNNEI. The V segment lost 5 bases and the J segment 0 bases; nucleotides outside the gene matches: 15. CDR3 length equals 18 residues. This CDR3 is CASSPYRGGGLTNYGYTF. DNA of the CDR3: TGTGCCAGCAGTCCCTACAGGGGTGGGGGGCTTACTAACTATGGCTACACCTTC. Complete variable domain (other parts from reference TRBV2 and TRBJ1-2): EPEVTQTPSHQVTQMGQEVILRCVPISNHLYFYWYRQILGQKVEFLVSFYNNEISEKSEIFDDQFSVERPDGSNFTLKIRSTKLEDSAMYFCASSPYRGGGLTNYGYTFGSGTRLTVV.